The clone carrying this T cell receptor (beta chain) was seen a single time. How the authors handled the data: Estimation of nucleated cell counts relied on the amplification of reference gene primers. Profiling relied on immunoSEQ multiplex PCR, and the TCRdb table lists in-frame clones only, not all of them. V, J and clone size reflect that table, while D and trimming were determined from the DNA. In the table there are 280,000 or so clones, around 91% of which are singletons. This sample is drawn from a study of blood T cell repertoires in COVID-19. The wider study: Some COVID-19 samples were acute and others convalescent; all came from the United States, Italy and Spain.

The sequence was obtained from a woman aged 55 to 70 with acute or convalescent COVID-19. The specimen sequenced was peripheral blood.

CDR3 sequence (DNA): TGTGCCAGCTCACCACGTAACGGGGGGGACTACGAGCAGTACTTC. It encodes CASSPRNGGDYEQYF. V is TRBV18 and J is TRBJ2-7, with 8 bases identical to TRBD2. This CDR3 has 15 residues. V lost 1 base to trimming and J lost 3 bases; unmatched junction nucleotides: 5. Germline V gives CDR1 KGHSH, CDR2 LQKENI.